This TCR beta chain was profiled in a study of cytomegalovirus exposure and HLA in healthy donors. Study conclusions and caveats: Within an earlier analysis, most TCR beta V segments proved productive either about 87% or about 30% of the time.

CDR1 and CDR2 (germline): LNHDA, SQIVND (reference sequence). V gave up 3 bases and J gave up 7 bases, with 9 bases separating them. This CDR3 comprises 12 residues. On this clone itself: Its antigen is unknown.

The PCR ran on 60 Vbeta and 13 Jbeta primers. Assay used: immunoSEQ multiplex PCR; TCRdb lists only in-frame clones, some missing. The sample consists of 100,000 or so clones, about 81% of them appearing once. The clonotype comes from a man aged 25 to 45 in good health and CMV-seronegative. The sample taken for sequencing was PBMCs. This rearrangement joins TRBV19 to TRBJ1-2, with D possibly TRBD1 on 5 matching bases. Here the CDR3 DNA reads TGTGCCAGTAGTATTACCAGGGTTGGCTACACCTTC. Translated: CASSITRVGYTF.